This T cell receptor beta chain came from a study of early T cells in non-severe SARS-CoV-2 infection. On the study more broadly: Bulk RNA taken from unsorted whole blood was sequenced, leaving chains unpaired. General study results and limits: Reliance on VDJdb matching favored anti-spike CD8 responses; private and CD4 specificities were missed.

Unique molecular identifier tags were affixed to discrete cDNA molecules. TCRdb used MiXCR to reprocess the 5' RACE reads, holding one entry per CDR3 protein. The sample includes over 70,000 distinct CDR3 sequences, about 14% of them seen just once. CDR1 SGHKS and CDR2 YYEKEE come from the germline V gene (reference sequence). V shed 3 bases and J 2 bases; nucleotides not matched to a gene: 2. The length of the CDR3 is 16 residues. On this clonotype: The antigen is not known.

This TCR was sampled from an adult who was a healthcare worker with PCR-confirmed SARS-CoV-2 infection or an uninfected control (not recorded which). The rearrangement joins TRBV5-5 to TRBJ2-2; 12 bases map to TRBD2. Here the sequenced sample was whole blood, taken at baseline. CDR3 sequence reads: CASSSTSGRNTGELFF. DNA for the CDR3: TGTGCCAGCAGCTCGACTAGCGGGAGAAACACCGGGGAGCTGTTTTTT. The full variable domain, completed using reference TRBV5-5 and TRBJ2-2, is DAGVTQSPTHLIKTRGQQVTLRCSPISGHKSVSWYQQVLGQGPQFIFQYYEKEERGRGNFPDRFSARQFPNYSSELNVNALLLGDSALYLCASSSTSGRNTGELFFGEGSRLTVL.